This T cell receptor beta chain was found in a study of T cells in localized non-small cell lung cancer. The study, taken as a whole, reports: A median of around 58 clones ranked among the top 100 in tumor appeared in adjacent lung.

CDR3 length equals 16 residues. Germline loops: CDR1 LNHDA, CDR2 SQIVND (reference sequence). The germline V and J ends were trimmed by 5 bases and 3 bases, with 14 bases remaining between them. Points on this clone: Its antigen is not known.

The repertoire was sequenced with immunoSEQ multiplex PCR; TCRdb's copy has only in-frame clones and lacks some. The repertoire holds tens of thousands of clones, with around 84% as singletons. The genes are TRBV19 and TRBJ1-6; D may be TRBD1 (5 bases). This receptor was taken from a male donor at least 60 years old with stage III lung adenocarcinoma. This specimen consisted of peripheral blood, obtained before any cancer treatment. CDR3 protein: CASSLTGGYYNSPLHF. The CDR3 DNA reads TGTGCCAGTAGTCTCACAGGTGGCTACTATAATTCACCCCTCCACTTT.